Included here is one TCR beta chain sequence, with context. The data derive from a study of blood T cell repertoires in COVID-19. Study at large: Collection of acute and convalescent COVID-19 samples took place in the United States, Italy and Spain.

The authors' processing: From reference gene primer amplification, estimates of nucleated cell counts were derived. This table comes from immunoSEQ multiplex PCR, and its TCRdb copy is limited to in-frame clones, with some not included. The D gene and trimming were derived from the DNA, and the V and J assignments and clone size from that table. The data contain about 130,000 clones, about four fifths of them singletons. The length of the CDR3 is 13 residues. V lost 7 bases and J 1 base, leaving 13 bases between the germline ends. Germline V gene data show CDR1 as SQVTM and CDR2 as ANQGSEA. This TCR derives from an elderly woman with acute or convalescent COVID-19. The source material was peripheral blood. This chain connects TRBV29-1 to TRBJ1-2; maybe TRBD1 (6 bases). The CDR3 region is CSANTQGNYGYTF. The CDR3 DNA reads as TGCAGCGCCAACACACAGGGTAACTATGGCTACACCTTC.